The clone carrying this T cell receptor (beta chain) occurred a few times. Its antigen is still unknown. Cultured CD4+ T-cell DNA underwent Oncomine TCR Beta short-read sequencing. TCRdb re-called the PCR reads with MiXCR, one entry per CDR3 protein. The data contain 11,000 to 15,000 distinct CDR3 sequences, approximately 30% of them seen just once; the ten biggest clones take up about 9.4%. This entry is derived from a study of vaccination and CD4 T cells after COVID-19. This CDR3 spans 15 amino acids. Germline CDR1 and CDR2: SGHTA and FQGTGA. V shed 5 bases, J shed 4 bases, and the junction held 4 bases outside the gene matches. As for treatment: roughly 10-day PBMC culture with coronavirus spike peptide pools or control peptides (ViraFEST assay).

This sequence originates from a human donor who had recovered from COVID-19. The rearrangement links TRBV7-3 to TRBJ2-7; 14 bases fit TRBD2. Here the sequenced sample was CD4+ T cells from blood, cultured in vitro, taken after SARS-CoV-2 vaccination. CDR3 sequence reads: CASSPGTSGSYEQYF. CDR3 nucleotides: TGTGCCAGCAGCCCTGGGACTAGCGGGAGTTACGAGCAGTACTTC.